Listed below are T cell receptor beta chains from one sample, sequenced in a study of cytomegalovirus exposure and HLA in healthy donors. Sequencing used immunoSEQ multiplex PCR; TCRdb keeps in-frame clones, though not all of them. This sample contains under 200,000 clones. The sample was PBMCs. These receptors came from a young man in good health and CMV-seronegative. The CDR3 runs from the conserved cysteine through the conserved F or W. The order of the fields is J gene, V gene, D gene, CDR3 protein, CDR3 DNA. D genes are given only for firm matches.

TRBJ1-5	TRBV2	NA	CASSQQGQPQHF	TGTGCCAGCAGCCAACAGGGTCAGCCCCAGCATTTT
TRBJ2-7	TRBV7-8	TRBD1	CASSFGTGFSYEQYF	TGTGCCAGCAGCTTCGGGACAGGCTTCTCCTACGAGCAGTACTTC
TRBJ1-1	TRBV18	NA	CASSGGVQGFSEAFF	TGTGCCAGCTCAGGTGGGGTACAGGGATTCTCTGAAGCTTTCTTT
TRBJ2-7	TRBV7-9	NA	CASSHHSMGRRSYEQYF	TGTGCCAGCAGCCACCACTCGATGGGGAGGCGATCCTACGAGCAGTACTTC
TRBJ2-7	TRBV4-1	TRBD1	CASSQIGQGPSSYEQYF	TGCGCCAGCAGCCAAATAGGACAGGGACCGAGCTCCTACGAGCAGTACTTC
TRBJ1-1	TRBV28	TRBD1	CASRRGTGAAEAFF	TGTGCCAGCAGGCGGGGGACAGGAGCGGCTGAAGCTTTCTTT
TRBJ2-5	TRBV5-4	TRBD2	CASSLVSGRTGPQETQYF	TGTGCCAGCAGCTTAGTTAGCGGGAGAACGGGGCCACAAGAGACCCAGTACTTC
TRBJ1-1	TRBV7-9	TRBD1	CASSRQGANTEAFF	TGTGCCAGCAGCCGACAGGGAGCGAACACTGAAGCTTTCTTT
TRBJ1-3	TRBV4-2	NA	CASSQPGTSGNTIYF	TGTGCCAGCAGCCAGCCCGGGACATCTGGAAACACCATATATTTT
TRBJ1-5	TRBV18	TRBD1	CASRQGGANQPQHF	TGTGCCAGTCGACAGGGAGGAGCAAATCAGCCCCAGCATTTT
TRBJ2-1	TRBV4-1	NA	CASSQPRERSYNEQFF	TGCGCCAGCAGCCAACCCCGTGAGCGCTCCTACAATGAGCAGTTCTTC
TRBJ2-2	TRBV19	TRBD1	CASRVDRGSYPNTGELFF	TGTGCCAGTAGGGTCGACAGGGGGTCTTATCCGAACACCGGGGAGCTGTTTTTT
TRBJ2-7	TRBV27	NA	CASSKTGTSYEQYF	TGTGCCAGCAGTAAAACAGGGACCAGCTACGAGCAGTACTTC
TRBJ2-3	TRBV5-6	NA	CASSLGILTGKDTQYF	TGTGCCAGCAGCTTGGGCATACTTACAGGGAAAGATACGCAGTATTTT
TRBJ1-1	TRBV9	NA	CASSAFNTEAFF	TGTGCCAGCAGCGCCTTTAACACTGAAGCTTTCTTT
TRBJ2-5	TRBV7-9	NA	CASSLSRESGETQYF	TGTGCCAGCAGCTTATCGAGGGAGTCCGGGGAGACCCAGTACTTC
TRBJ2-7	TRBV28	TRBD2	CASSLGGEREFYF	TGTGCCAGCAGTCTAGGGGGTGAGCGGGAGTTTTACTTC
TRBJ2-7	TRBV10-1	TRBD1	CASSESKDRSYEQYF	TGCGCCAGCAGTGAGTCGAAGGACAGGTCCTACGAGCAGTACTTC
TRBJ2-1	TRBV30	NA	CAWNGLLAYNEQFF	TGTGCCTGGAATGGGTTACTAGCCTACAATGAGCAGTTCTTC
TRBJ1-1	TRBV7-2	NA	CASSPHVNTEAFF	TGTGCCAGCAGCCCCCATGTGAACACTGAAGCTTTCTTT
TRBJ2-7	TRBV19	NA	CASSRPGTKSYEQYF	TGTGCCAGTAGTAGACCCGGGACAAAGAGCTACGAGCAGTACTTC
TRBJ1-4	TRBV6-1	NA	CASSRRGTNEKLFF	TGTGCCAGCAGTCGACGGGGGACTAATGAAAAACTGTTTTTT
TRBJ1-4	TRBV14	TRBD1	CASSQALGQGNEKLFF	TGTGCCAGCAGCCAAGCCCTAGGACAGGGTAATGAAAAACTGTTTTTT
TRBJ2-1	TRBV5-1	NA	CASSSALGGVVSYNEQFF	TGCGCCAGCAGCTCGGCCCTGGGCGGGGTCGTCTCCTACAATGAGCAGTTCTTC
TRBJ2-2	TRBV6-5	NA	CASSPFGPGELFF	TGTGCCAGCAGCCCATTCGGTCCCGGGGAGCTGTTTTTT
TRBJ1-1	TRBV7-2	NA	CASKGDKNTEAFF	TGTGCCAGCAAAGGCGACAAAAACACTGAAGCTTTCTTT
TRBJ1-6	TRBV2	NA	CASRAQAVENSPLHF	TGTGCCAGCAGAGCACAGGCAGTCGAGAATTCACCCCTCCACTTT
TRBJ2-1	TRBV5-1	NA	CASSLENHPGRVSYNEQFF	TGCGCCAGCAGCTTGGAAAATCATCCCGGCAGGGTCTCCTACAATGAGCAGTTCTTC
TRBJ2-1	TRBV7-9	TRBD2	CASSLVGTSGRLGNEQFF	TGTGCCAGCAGCTTAGTGGGGACTAGCGGGAGGCTGGGGAATGAGCAGTTCTTC
TRBJ2-7	TRBV5-4	NA	CASSLGVGGAYEQYF	TGTGCCAGCAGCTTGGGCGTTGGGGGGGCGTACGAGCAGTACTTC
TRBJ2-1	TRBV6-6	NA	CASSYTRNEQFF	TGTGCCAGCAGTTATACCCGGAATGAGCAGTTCTTC
TRBJ1-5	TRBV5-1	TRBD1	CASSSGTGANQPQHF	TGCGCCAGCAGTTCCGGGACAGGGGCCAATCAGCCCCAGCATTTT
TRBJ2-1	TRBV25-1	NA	CASSLYNEQFF	TGTGCCAGCAGTCTTTACAATGAGCAGTTCTTC
TRBJ1-2	TRBV7-9	TRBD1	CASSSELPGTGYGYTF	TGTGCCAGCAGCTCCGAGCTCCCCGGGACAGGGTACGGCTACACCTTC
TRBJ1-4	TRBV9	NA	CASSVGGQNEKLFF	TGTGCCAGCAGCGTAGGAGGTCAAAATGAAAAACTGTTTTTT
TRBJ2-2	TRBV6-6	TRBD1	CASTPTGNTGELLF	TGTGCCAGCACCCCGACAGGGAACACCGGGGAGCTGCTTTTT
TRBJ2-1	TRBV18	TRBD2	CASSPPSGGTLYEQFF	TGTGCCAGCTCACCACCTTCGGGGGGGACCTTATATGAGCAGTTCTTC
TRBJ2-1	TRBV27	TRBD1	CASSFRDRAFNEQFF	TGTGCCAGCAGTTTCCGGGACAGGGCCTTTAATGAGCAGTTCTTC
TRBJ2-1	TRBV4-1	TRBD1	CASSHRDRGFHEQFF	TGCGCCAGCAGCCACCGGGACAGGGGGTTTCATGAGCAGTTCTTC
TRBJ1-2	TRBV6-6	NA	CASSYSTGYGYTF	TGTGCCAGCAGTTACTCGACTGGGTATGGCTACACCTTC